These 4 T cell receptor beta chains were all obtained from the same sample, sequenced in a study of T cell repertoires in cytomegalovirus infection. TCRdb independently ran MiXCR on the reads; one entry per CDR3 protein. Of 350,000 to 550,000 distinct CDR3 sequences listed, roughly 31% are singletons. The sequenced sample was PBMCs. These receptors all stem from a human donor in good health (CMV status not recorded). Some clones in this sample may be carry-over from other donors' samples.

The CDR3 reads CASSPLRGVYGYTF. CDR3 DNA: TGTGCCAGCAGCCCCCTCAGAGGGGTTTATGGCTACACCTTC. The chain employs TRBV6-1 and TRBJ1-2; tentative D call: TRBD1 (5 bases). Looked up from germline, CDR1 is MNHNS and CDR2 is SASEGT. Deletions cut 6 bases from V and 5 bases from J, with 16 bases between. This CDR3 contains 14 residues.

The chain combines TRBV12-3 or TRBV12-4 with TRBJ2-5; either TRBD1 or TRBD2 may supply D (5 bases each). This CDR3 region has 18 residues. V lost 5 bases to trimming and J lost 2 bases, with 24 bases between them. The CDR3 DNA reads as TGTGCCAGCAGTCCTCCAGGGCAGGTCCATGAGGGTCAAGAGACCCAGTACTTC. Residues: CASSPPGQVHEGQETQYF.

Of note for this clonotype: The junction differs from germline at one of its ends, possibly a read error. The rearrangement uses TRBV6-2 or TRBV6-3 and TRBJ2-7; no definite D call. The CDR3 loop spans 12 amino acids. CDR1 is MNHEY, CDR2 SVGEGT, per germline. The CDR3 sequence is CASRMNPYDQYF. In DNA, the CDR3 is TGTGCCAGCAGGATGAACCCCTACGATCAGTACTTC.

The chain has TRBV15 and TRBJ1-3; D may be TRBD1 (5 bases). The CDR3 runs to 13 residues. Deletions cut 6 bases from V and 5 bases from J, with 11 bases between. Germline-derived CDR1 and CDR2 are LNHNV and YYDKDF (reference sequence). In DNA, the CDR3 is TGTGCCACCAGTTCGGGGCGAAGAAACACCATATATTTT. Amino acids: CATSSGRRNTIYF.